This T cell receptor beta chain came from a study of shared clonotypes between healthy human individuals. Study-wide findings and caveats: At large depth, rarefaction still showed sorted-subset sequencing to be incomplete. Non-shared clonotypes were found to have lower generation probabilities than the clonotypes that were shared by all four of the sorted-subset donors.

Terminally differentiated effector memory CD45RA+ cells were excluded by CCR7 positive selection of CD45RO-negative cells. Only Caucasian adults living in Nashville, Tennessee made up the donor group. There are 12 residues in the CDR3. V was pared by 0 bases and J by 3 bases, with 4 bases between. Germline loops: CDR1 SGHNT, CDR2 YYREEE (reference sequence). A word on this clone: Its specificity is not known. The identical CDR3 is also encoded by other nucleotide sequences in the sample.

Repertoires were generated with immunoSEQ multiplex PCR, while TCRdb's copy carries only in-frame clones and drops some. The repertoire holds around 640,000 clones, approximately 96% seen once, with around 0.1% in the top ten. Material: naive CD8+ T cells sorted from blood. This clonotype originated in a woman aged 25 to 39 in good health. The gene calls are TRBV5-4 and TRBJ2-7; D is ambiguous. The CDR3 DNA reads TGTGCCAGCAGCTTGGGAAACTACGAGCAGTACTTC. Translation gives CASSLGNYEQYF.